The 2 T cell receptor beta chains below all came from one sample that was sequenced in a study of CD8+ T cells in alopecia areata. Documented treatment: oral pan-JAK inhibitor, 5-10 mg twice daily. Investigators isolated RNA and reverse transcribed it into cDNA to act as the sequencing template. The method was immunoSEQ multiplex PCR; TCRdb's version includes in-frame clones alone and lacks a portion of them. The sample has 150,000 to 200,000 clones, just under 65% seen once. The specimen was CD4+ T cells sorted from blood, collected between weeks 47 and 50, from a patient treated with tofacitinib. The receptors shown here come from a human donor with alopecia areata.

This clone appeared a few times. The chain uses TRBV9 and TRBJ1-5; 10 bases fit TRBD1. CDR3 size: 15 residues. From germline, CDR1 is SGDLS and CDR2 YYNGEE. The V segment lost 4 bases and the J segment 8 bases; nucleotides outside the gene matches: 9. This CDR3 is CASSRGQGSGEPQHF. CDR3 in DNA: TGTGCCAGCAGCAGGGGACAGGGGTCCGGAGAGCCCCAGCATTTT.

The table lists this clone with a few counts. This CDR3 is CASSLGFLAGSRGEQFF. The CDR3, as DNA: TGTGCCAGCAGCTTAGGGTTCCTAGCGGGTTCAAGGGGTGAGCAGTTCTTC. This chain joins TRBV11-1 and TRBJ2-1, with 8 bases fitting TRBD2. The CDR3 consists of 17 residues. Trimming took 1 base from V and 9 from J; bases not matched to a gene: 14. The germline V gene has CDR1 SGHAT and CDR2 FQDESV (reference sequence).